This T cell receptor (beta chain) came from a study of blood T cell repertoires in COVID-19. As for the study in general: COVID-19 samples, acute and convalescent, were from the United States, Italy and Spain. PBMCs, B-cell-depleted T cells, or T cells provided the cDNA or gDNA that made up the material.

Germline trimming cut 4 bases from V and 4 bases from J; bases unmatched to any gene: 5. The CDR3 has 15 amino acids. Germline CDR1 and CDR2: SGHDT and YYEEEE. As processed by the authors: Amplification with reference gene primers provided the estimates of nucleated cell counts. Profiled with immunoSEQ multiplex PCR; TCRdb holds only in-frame clones, not every one. That table supplies the V and J calls and clone size; D and trimming were determined from the DNA. The sample has some 100,000 clones, about 86% seen once. The gene calls are TRBV5-6 and TRBJ1-1; the match to TRBD1 covers 12 bases. The TCR was taken from an older man who had recovered from COVID-19. Sequenced sample: peripheral blood. CDR3 in DNA: TGTGCCAGCAGCGCGGGGACAGGGGGCCGCACTGAAGCTTTCTTT. Encoded protein: CASSAGTGGRTEAFF.